The sequence of this T cell receptor beta chain was determined in a study of beta chain features in type 1 diabetes. The entirety of the isolated RNA underwent reverse transcription, so expressed TCRB transcripts were sequenced. The data were produced by immunoSEQ multiplex PCR, yet TCRdb's version contains in-frame clones alone and is incomplete. This sample has 860,000 or so clones; roughly 17% occur once, and the top ten carry about 0.02%. The CDR3 loop spans 20 amino acids. Looked up from germline, CDR1 is LGHNA and CDR2 is YSLEER. V gave up 1 base and J gave up 4 bases; unmatched junction bases: 16.

V is TRBV4-3 and J is TRBJ1-1, with 12 bases identical to TRBD1. Sequenced material: naive CD4+ T cells from blood. The TCR sequence derives from a woman younger than 35 in good health. CDR3 protein: CASSQVGIGTGGVAGTEAFF. DNA of the CDR3: TGCGCCAGCAGCCAAGTGGGAATCGGGACAGGGGGCGTTGCGGGCACTGAAGCTTTCTTT.